This T cell receptor beta chain was captured in a study of preoperative IRX-2 immunotherapy in early breast cancer. Treatment of the sample: preoperative locoregional IRX-2 cytokine immunotherapy. Samples came from a phase Ib trial of preoperative locoregional IRX-2 cytokine immunotherapy. Germline loops: CDR1 MNHGY, CDR2 SAAAGT. This CDR3 is built from 14 residues. V gave up 0 bases and J gave up 2 bases, with 7 bases separating them. With regard to this clone: At the DNA level, this CDR3 is encoded by other sequences in the same sample as well.

Measured with immunoSEQ multiplex PCR; TCRdb has only the in-frame clones, and not every one. The data contain more than 20,000 clones, about 83% of them singletons. The J gene is TRBJ1-1, the V gene TRBV6-8; D remains ambiguous. The source was lymph node tissue, collected before IRX-2 immunotherapy. This clonotype was obtained from a human donor with breast cancer. In DNA, the CDR3 is TGTGCCAGCAGTTACTCAGGAGGTAACACTGAAGCTTTCTTT. This codes for CASSYSGGNTEAFF.